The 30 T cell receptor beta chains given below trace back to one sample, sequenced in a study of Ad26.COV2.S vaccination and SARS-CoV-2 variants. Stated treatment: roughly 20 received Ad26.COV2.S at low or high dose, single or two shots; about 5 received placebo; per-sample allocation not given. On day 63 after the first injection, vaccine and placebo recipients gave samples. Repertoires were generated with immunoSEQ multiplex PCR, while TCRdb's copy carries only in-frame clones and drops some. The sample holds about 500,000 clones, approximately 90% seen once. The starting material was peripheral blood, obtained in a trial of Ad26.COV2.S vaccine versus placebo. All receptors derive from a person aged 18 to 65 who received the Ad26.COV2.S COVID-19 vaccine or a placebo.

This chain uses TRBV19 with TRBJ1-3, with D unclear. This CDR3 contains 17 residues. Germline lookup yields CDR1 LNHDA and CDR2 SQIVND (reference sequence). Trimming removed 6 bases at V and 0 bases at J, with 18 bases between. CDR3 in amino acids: CASRGPRQSISGNTIYF. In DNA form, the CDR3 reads TGTGCCAGTAGAGGGCCGCGGCAGAGCATCTCTGGAAACACCATATATTTT.

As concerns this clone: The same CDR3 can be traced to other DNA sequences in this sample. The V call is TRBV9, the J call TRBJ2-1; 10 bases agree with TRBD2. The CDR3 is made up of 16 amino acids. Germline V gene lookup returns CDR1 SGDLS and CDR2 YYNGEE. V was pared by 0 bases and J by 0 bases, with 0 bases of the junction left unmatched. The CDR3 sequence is CASSVGLAGSYNEQFF. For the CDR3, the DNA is TGTGCCAGCAGCGTAGGACTAGCGGGCTCCTACAATGAGCAGTTCTTC. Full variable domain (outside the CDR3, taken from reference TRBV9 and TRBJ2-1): DSGVTQTPKHLITATGQRVTLRCSPRSGDLSVYWYQQSLDQGLQFLIQYYNGEERAKGNILERFSAQQFPDLHSELNLSSLELGDSALYFCASSVGLAGSYNEQFFGPGTRLTVL.

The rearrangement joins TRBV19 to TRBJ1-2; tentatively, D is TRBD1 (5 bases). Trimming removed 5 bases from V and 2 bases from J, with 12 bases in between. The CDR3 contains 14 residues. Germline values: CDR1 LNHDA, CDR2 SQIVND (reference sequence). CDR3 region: CASSYGGSNYGYTF. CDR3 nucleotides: TGTGCCAGTAGTTACGGGGGTTCCAACTATGGCTACACCTTC.

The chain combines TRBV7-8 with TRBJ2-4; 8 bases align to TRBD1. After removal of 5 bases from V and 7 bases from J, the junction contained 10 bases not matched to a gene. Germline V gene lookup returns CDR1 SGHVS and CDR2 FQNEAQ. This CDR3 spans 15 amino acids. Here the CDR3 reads CASSRTDRVLNIQYF. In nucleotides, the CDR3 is TGTGCCAGCAGCCGGACGGACAGGGTCCTGAACATTCAGTACTTC.

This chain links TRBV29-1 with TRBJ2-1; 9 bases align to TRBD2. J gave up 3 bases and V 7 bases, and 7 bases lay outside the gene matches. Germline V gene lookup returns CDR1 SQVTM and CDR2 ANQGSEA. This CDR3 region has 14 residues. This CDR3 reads CSGVRLADYNEQFF. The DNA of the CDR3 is TGCAGCGGCGTGAGACTAGCGGACTACAATGAGCAGTTCTTC.

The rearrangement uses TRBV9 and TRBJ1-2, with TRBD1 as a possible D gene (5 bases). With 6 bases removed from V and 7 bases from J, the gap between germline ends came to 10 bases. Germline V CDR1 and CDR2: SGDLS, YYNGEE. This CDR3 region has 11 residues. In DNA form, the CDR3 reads TGTGCCAGCACAGGGTTTGGTGGCTACACCTTC. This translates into CASTGFGGYTF.

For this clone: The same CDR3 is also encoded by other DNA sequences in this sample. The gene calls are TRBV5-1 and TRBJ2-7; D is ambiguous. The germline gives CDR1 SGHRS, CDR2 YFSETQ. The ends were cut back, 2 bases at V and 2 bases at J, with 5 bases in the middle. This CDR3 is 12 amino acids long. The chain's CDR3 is CASSLGTYEQYF. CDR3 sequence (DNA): TGCGCCAGCAGCTTAGGGACCTACGAGCAGTACTTC. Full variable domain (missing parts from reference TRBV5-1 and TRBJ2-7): KAGVTQTPRYLIKTRGQQVTLSCSPISGHRSVSWYQQTPGQGLQFLFEYFSETQRNKGNFPGRFSGRQFSNSRSEMNVSTLELGDSALYLCASSLGTYEQYFGPGTRLTVT.

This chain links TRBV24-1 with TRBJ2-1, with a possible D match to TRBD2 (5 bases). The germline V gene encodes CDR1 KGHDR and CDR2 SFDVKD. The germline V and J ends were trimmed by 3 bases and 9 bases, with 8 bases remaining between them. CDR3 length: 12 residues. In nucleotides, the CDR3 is TGTGCCACCAGTGATCGTCGGGGTGAGCAGTTCTTC. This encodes CATSDRRGEQFF.

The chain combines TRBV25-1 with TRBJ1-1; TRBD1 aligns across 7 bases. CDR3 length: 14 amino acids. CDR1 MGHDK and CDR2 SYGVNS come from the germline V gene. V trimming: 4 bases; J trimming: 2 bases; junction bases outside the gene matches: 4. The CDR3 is CASSVAGGNTEAFF. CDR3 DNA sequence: TGTGCCAGCAGTGTGGCAGGGGGTAACACTGAAGCTTTCTTT. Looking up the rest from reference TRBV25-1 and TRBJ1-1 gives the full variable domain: EADIYQTPRYLVIGTGKKITLECSQTMGHDKMYWYQQDPGMELHLIHYSYGVNSTEKGDLSSESTVSRIRTEHFPLTLESARPSHTSQYLCASSVAGGNTEAFFGQGTRLTVV.

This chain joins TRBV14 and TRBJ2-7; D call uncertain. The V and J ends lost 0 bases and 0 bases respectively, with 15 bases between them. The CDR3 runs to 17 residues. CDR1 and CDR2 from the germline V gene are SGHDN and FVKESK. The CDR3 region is CASSQEAVGYRSYEQYF. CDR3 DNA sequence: TGTGCCAGCAGCCAAGAGGCCGTCGGATATCGCTCCTACGAGCAGTACTTC.

The CDR3 region has the DNA TGCGCCAGCAGCCAGATACCGGGACAGGGCATGGGAGAGCAGTACTTC. Its translation is CASSQIPGQGMGEQYF. The chain has TRBV5-1 and TRBJ2-7; 9 nucleotides align to TRBD1. The CDR3 extends over 16 amino acids. V gave up 4 bases and J gave up 7 bases; unmatched junction bases: 15. Germline V gene lookup returns CDR1 SGHRS and CDR2 YFSETQ.

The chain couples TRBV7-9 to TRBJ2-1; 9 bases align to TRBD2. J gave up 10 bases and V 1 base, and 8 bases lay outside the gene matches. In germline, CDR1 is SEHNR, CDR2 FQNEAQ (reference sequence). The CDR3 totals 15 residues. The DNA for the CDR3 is TGTGCCAGCAGCTTAGGAGGTCGGCTAGCGGGGGAGCAGTTCTTC. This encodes CASSLGGRLAGEQFF.

The CDR3 coding sequence is TGTGCCAGCAGTAAATCGGACAGGGGGGGTCATGGCTACACCTTC. The encoded protein is CASSKSDRGGHGYTF. The rearrangement links TRBV28 to TRBJ1-2, with TRBD1 matching over 10 bases. This CDR3 has 15 amino acids. Germline V lookup: CDR1 MDHEN, CDR2 SYDVKM. V lost 5 bases to trimming and J lost 6 bases; unmatched junction nucleotides: 9.

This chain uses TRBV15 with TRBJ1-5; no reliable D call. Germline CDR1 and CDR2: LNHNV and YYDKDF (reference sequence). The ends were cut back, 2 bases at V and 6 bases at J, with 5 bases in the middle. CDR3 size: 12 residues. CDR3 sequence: CATSRPLQPQHF. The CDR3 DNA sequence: TGTGCCACCAGCAGACCCCTTCAGCCCCAGCATTTT. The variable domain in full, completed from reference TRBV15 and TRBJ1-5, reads DAMVIQNPRYQVTQFGKPVTLSCSQTLNHNVMYWYQQKSSQAPKLLFHYYDKDFNNEADTPDNFQSRRPNTSFCFLDIRSPGLGDTAMYLCATSRPLQPQHFGDGTRLSIL.

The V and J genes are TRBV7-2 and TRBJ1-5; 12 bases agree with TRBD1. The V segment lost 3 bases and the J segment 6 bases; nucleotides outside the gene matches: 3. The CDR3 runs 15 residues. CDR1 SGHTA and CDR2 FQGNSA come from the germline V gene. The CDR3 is CASSFGTGGFQPQHF. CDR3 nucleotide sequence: TGTGCCAGCAGCTTCGGGACAGGGGGCTTTCAGCCCCAGCATTTT.

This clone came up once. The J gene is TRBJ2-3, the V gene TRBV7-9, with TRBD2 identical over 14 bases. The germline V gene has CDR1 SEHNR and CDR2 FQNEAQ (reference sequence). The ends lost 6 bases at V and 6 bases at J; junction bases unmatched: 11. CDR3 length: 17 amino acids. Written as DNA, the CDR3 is TGTGCCAGCAGTCCACCCGGGACTAGCGGGAGAACCGATACGCAGTATTTT. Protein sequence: CASSPPGTSGRTDTQYF.

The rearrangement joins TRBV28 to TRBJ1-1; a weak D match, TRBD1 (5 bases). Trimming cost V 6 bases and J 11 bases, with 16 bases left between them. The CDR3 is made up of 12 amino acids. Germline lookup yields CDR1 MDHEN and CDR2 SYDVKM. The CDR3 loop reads CASRYQGGWAFF. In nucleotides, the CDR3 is TGTGCCAGCAGATACCAGGGCGGGTGGGCTTTCTTT.

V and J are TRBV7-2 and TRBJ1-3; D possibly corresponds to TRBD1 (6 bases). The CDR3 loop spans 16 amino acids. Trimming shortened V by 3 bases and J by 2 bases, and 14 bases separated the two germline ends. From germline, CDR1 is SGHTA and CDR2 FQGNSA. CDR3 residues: CASSFSGVIAGNTIYF. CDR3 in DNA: TGTGCCAGCAGCTTTTCAGGGGTTATAGCTGGAAACACCATATATTTT. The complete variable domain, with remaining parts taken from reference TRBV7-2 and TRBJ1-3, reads GAGVSQSPSNKVTEKGKDVELRCDPISGHTALYWYRQSLGQGLEFLIYFQGNSAPDKSGLPSDRFSAERTGGSVSTLTIQRTQQEDSAVYLCASSFSGVIAGNTIYFGEGSWLTVV.

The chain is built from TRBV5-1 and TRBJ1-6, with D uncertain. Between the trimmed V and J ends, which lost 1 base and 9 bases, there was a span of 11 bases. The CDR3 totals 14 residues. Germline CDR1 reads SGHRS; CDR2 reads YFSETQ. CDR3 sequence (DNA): TGCGCCAGCAGCTTGTCACAGAGTCGTTCACCCCTCCACTTT. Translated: CASSLSQSRSPLHF.

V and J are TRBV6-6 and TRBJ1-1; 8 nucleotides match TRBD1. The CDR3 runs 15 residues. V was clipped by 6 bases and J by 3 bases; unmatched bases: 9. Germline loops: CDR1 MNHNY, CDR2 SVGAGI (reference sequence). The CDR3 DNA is TGTGCCAGCAGAATAAACCAGGGGGCTTACACTGAAGCTTTCTTT. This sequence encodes CASRINQGAYTEAFF.

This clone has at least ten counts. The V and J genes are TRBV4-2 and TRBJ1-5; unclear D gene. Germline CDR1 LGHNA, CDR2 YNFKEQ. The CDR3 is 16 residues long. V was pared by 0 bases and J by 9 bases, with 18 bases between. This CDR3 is CASSQDPPGEVGPQHF. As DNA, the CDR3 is TGTGCCAGCAGCCAAGACCCGCCGGGAGAGGTCGGGCCCCAGCATTTT.

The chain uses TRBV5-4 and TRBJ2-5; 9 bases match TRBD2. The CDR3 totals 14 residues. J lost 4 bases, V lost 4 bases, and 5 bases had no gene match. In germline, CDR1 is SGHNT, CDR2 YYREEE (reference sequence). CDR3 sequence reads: CASSKRGAGETQYF. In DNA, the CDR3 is TGTGCCAGCAGCAAGCGGGGGGCTGGAGAGACCCAGTACTTC.

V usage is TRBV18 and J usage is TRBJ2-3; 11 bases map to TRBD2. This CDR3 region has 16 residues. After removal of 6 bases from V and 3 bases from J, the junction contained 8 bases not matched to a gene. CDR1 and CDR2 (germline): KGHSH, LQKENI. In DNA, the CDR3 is TGTGCCAGCTCCCTCACTTTAGCGGGAGGGACAGATACGCAGTATTTT. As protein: CASSLTLAGGTDTQYF.

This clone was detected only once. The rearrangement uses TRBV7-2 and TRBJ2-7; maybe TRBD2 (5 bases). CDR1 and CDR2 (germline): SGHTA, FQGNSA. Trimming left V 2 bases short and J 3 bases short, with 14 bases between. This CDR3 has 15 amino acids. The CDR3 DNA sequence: TGTGCCAGCAGCTTACGAAGTCCGGGGAACTACGAGCAGTACTTC. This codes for CASSLRSPGNYEQYF.

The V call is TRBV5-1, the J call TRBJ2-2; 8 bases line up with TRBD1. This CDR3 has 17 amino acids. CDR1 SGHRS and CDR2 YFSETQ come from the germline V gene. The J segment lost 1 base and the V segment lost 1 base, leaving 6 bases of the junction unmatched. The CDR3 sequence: CASSLFAGTGNTGELFF. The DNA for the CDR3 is TGCGCCAGCAGCTTGTTTGCCGGGACAGGGAACACCGGGGAGCTGTTTTTT. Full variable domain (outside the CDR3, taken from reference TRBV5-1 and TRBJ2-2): KAGVTQTPRYLIKTRGQQVTLSCSPISGHRSVSWYQQTPGQGLQFLFEYFSETQRNKGNFPGRFSGRQFSNSRSEMNVSTLELGDSALYLCASSLFAGTGNTGELFFGEGSRLTVL.

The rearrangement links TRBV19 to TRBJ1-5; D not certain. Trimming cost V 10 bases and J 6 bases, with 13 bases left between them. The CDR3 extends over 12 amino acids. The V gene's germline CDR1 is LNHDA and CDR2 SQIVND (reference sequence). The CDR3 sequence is CATNIGSQPQHF. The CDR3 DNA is TGTGCCACTAATATAGGAAGTCAGCCCCAGCATTTT.

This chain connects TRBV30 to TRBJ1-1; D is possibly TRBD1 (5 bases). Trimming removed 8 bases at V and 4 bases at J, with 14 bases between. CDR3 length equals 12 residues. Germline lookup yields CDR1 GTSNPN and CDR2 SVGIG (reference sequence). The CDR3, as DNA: TGTGCCGCCCGGGGCAGGAGCACTGAAGCTTTCTTT. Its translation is CAARGRSTEAFF.

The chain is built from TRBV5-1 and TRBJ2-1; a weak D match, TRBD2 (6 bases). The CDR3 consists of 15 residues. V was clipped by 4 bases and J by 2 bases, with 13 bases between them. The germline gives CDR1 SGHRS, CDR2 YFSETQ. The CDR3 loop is CASSPPGTPYNEQFF. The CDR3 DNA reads TGCGCCAGCAGCCCCCCCGGGACTCCCTACAATGAGCAGTTCTTC.

The CDR3 spells CASSFGFGSWSDTQYF. The DNA for the CDR3 is TGTGCCAGCAGCTTCGGGTTTGGGTCGTGGTCAGATACGCAGTATTTT. The chain is built from TRBV5-8 and TRBJ2-3; no clear D. This CDR3 is built from 16 residues. V lost 2 bases to trimming and J lost 4 bases, with 17 bases between them. Germline V CDR1 and CDR2: SGHTS, YDEGEE.

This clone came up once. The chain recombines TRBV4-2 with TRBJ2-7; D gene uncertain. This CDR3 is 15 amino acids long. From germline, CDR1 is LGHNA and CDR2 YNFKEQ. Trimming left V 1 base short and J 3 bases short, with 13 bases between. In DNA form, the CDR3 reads TGTGCCAGCAGCCAAGTAGCAGCTGGGGACTACGAGCAGTACTTC. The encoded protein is CASSQVAAGDYEQYF.